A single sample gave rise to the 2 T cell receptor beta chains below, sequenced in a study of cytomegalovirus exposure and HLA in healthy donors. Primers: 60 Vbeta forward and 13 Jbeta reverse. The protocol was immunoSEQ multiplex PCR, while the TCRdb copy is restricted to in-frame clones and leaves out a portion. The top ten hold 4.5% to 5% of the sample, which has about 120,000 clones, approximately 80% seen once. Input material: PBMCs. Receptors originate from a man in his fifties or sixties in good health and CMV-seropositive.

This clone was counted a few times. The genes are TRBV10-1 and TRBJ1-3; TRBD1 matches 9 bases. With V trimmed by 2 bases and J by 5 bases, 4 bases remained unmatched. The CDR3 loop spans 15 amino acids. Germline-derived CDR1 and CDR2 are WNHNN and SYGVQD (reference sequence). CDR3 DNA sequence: TGCGCCAGCAGTGAGGAGGGACAGGGAAGAAACACCATATATTTT. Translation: CASSEEGQGRNTIYF.

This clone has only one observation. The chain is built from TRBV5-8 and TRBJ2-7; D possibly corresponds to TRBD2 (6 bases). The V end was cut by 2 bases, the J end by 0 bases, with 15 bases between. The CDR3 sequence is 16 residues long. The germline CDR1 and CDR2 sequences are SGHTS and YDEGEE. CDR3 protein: CASSLTREWSSYEQYF. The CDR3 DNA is TGTGCCAGCAGCTTAACTCGGGAGTGGTCCTCCTACGAGCAGTACTTC.